This TCR beta chain was sequenced for a study of siplizumab effects on memory and regulatory T cells. The CDR3 loop spans 11 amino acids. Germline V gene sequence: CDR1 SNHLY, CDR2 FYNNEI. V was clipped by 6 bases and J by 12 bases; unmatched bases: 7. The table came from immunoSEQ multiplex PCR; TCRdb's copy has only in-frame clones and leaves some out. The sample yields about 110,000 clones, approximately 90% seen once. Findings of the study overall: Siplizumab caused a significant drop in alloreactive sequences traceable to unstimulated CD4+ memory cells. Naive T cells were seen as more diverse than memory cells and as major alloresponse contributors. Reactions containing siplizumab showed mappable alloreactive CD4+ clones averaging approximately 75% Treg-derived, versus approximately 26% in controls. Few alloreactive clones mapped to unstimulated subsets.

About this clone: The antigen is undetermined.

This receptor was identified in a human donor in good health. Sequencing was carried out using Tregs sorted from blood. V usage is TRBV2 and J usage is TRBJ2-7, with 8 bases lining up with TRBD1. The CDR3 DNA reads TGTGCCAGCAGGGAGACAGGGGAGATGTACTTC. Its translation is CASRETGEMYF.